Following are 16 T cell receptor beta chains from one sample sequenced in a study of early T cells in non-severe SARS-CoV-2 infection. TCRdb reprocessed the 5' RACE reads via MiXCR and lists one record per CDR3 protein. The data show under 140,000 distinct CDR3 sequences, roughly 12% seen once. The specimen comprised whole blood, sampled at baseline. These receptors were obtained from an adult who was a healthcare worker with PCR-confirmed SARS-CoV-2 infection or an uninfected control (not recorded which).

The chain is built from TRBV29-1 and TRBJ2-3, with D unclear. The V end lost 3 bases, the J end lost 6 bases, and 7 bases lay between the germline ends. This CDR3 region has 11 residues. Germline V CDR1 and CDR2: SQVTM, ANQGSEA. The CDR3 coding sequence is TGCAGCGTTGACTTTGGGGATACGCAGTATTTT. Its translation is CSVDFGDTQYF.

Many counts were recorded for this clonotype. This chain links TRBV19 with TRBJ2-1; 9 nucleotides agree with TRBD2. The ends lost 1 base at V and 15 bases at J; junction bases unmatched: 16. Germline assignment: CDR1 LNHDA and CDR2 SQIVND (reference sequence). The CDR3 totals 16 residues. The CDR3 reads CASSIGLAGTRGPLFF. CDR3 in DNA: TGTGCCAGTAGTATAGGGCTAGCGGGAACCCGGGGCCCTCTGTTCTTC.

The J gene is TRBJ2-2, the V gene TRBV24-1; D not resolved. V dropped 2 bases and J dropped 0 bases, with 12 bases sitting between them. Germline V gene lookup returns CDR1 KGHDR and CDR2 SFDVKD. The CDR3 spans 17 residues. DNA for the CDR3: TGTGCCACCAGTGATTGGTGGGCAGGCCCGAACACCGGGGAGCTGTTTTTT. This sequence encodes CATSDWWAGPNTGELFF.

This clonotype was seen only a few times. This chain links TRBV5-4 with TRBJ2-3, with TRBD2 as a possible D gene (5 bases). The CDR3 loop spans 13 amino acids. V shed 8 bases and J shed 1 base, with 11 bases lying between them. Germline V gene sequence: CDR1 SGHNT, CDR2 YYREEE (reference sequence). CDR3 bases: TGTGCCAGTCAGGTCGGGGGCACAGATACGCAGTATTTT. This encodes CASQVGGTDTQYF. The full variable domain, in which reference TRBV5-4 and TRBJ2-3 provide the parts outside the CDR3, is ETGVTQSPTHLIKTRGQQVTLRCSSQSGHNTVSWYQQALGQGPQFIFQYYREEENGRGNFPPRFSGLQFPNYSSELNVNALELDDSALYLCASQVGGTDTQYFGPGTRLTVL.

This clonotype showed up just a few times. The chain uses TRBV5-5 and TRBJ1-5; possible D gene TRBD1, 5 bases. Trimming pared 0 bases from V and 9 bases from J, leaving 13 bases between. In germline, CDR1 is SGHKS, CDR2 YYEKEE (reference sequence). The CDR3 has 14 residues. The CDR3 DNA reads TGTGCCAGCAGCTTGGAAGGGGTTATCAGGCCCCAGCATTTT. This encodes CASSLEGVIRPQHF.

The chain joins TRBV5-4 to TRBJ2-3; 10 bases fit TRBD1. V shed 4 bases and J 4 bases; nucleotides not matched to a gene: 6. The germline V gene has CDR1 SGHNT and CDR2 YYREEE (reference sequence). The CDR3 sequence is 15 residues long. The CDR3 reads CASSPRDRGSDTQYF. Here the CDR3 DNA reads TGTGCCAGCAGCCCCAGGGACAGGGGTTCAGATACGCAGTATTTT.

This clonotype was recorded a few times. In DNA form, the CDR3 reads TGTGCCAGCAGCTTAGCCGGCGAGAACGGATACAATGAGCAGTTCTTC. Translated, it gives CASSLAGENGYNEQFF. V and J are TRBV11-3 and TRBJ2-1, with D hard to call. Germline CDR1 SGHNT, CDR2 YENEEA. This CDR3 comprises 16 residues. V lost 1 base and J 4 bases, leaving 14 bases between the germline ends.

This clonotype was observed a handful of times. This chain joins TRBV6-1 and TRBJ1-2; TRBD1 might be the D (6 bases). V was clipped by 5 bases and J by 4 bases, with 14 bases between them. The CDR3 has 14 amino acids. CDR1 and CDR2 (germline): MNHNS, SASEGT. CDR3 DNA: TGTGCCAGCAGTACGGGACAAGAAACCTATGGCTACACCTTC. Encoded protein: CASSTGQETYGYTF.

This clonotype was counted ten times or more. CDR3 DNA sequence: TGCAGTGCTGTTCAGAGGTACGAGCAGTACTTC. Protein: CSAVQRYEQYF. The V call is TRBV20-1, the J call TRBJ2-7; D remains ambiguous. V dropped 5 bases and J dropped 4 bases, with 9 bases sitting between them. In germline, CDR1 is DFQATT, CDR2 SNEGSKA (reference sequence). The CDR3 is 11 residues long.

This clonotype was counted at least ten times. The CDR3 sequence is CASSLFWGEKLFF. CDR3 coding DNA: TGTGCCAGCAGTTTATTCTGGGGTGAAAAACTGTTTTTT. The chain combines TRBV12-3 or TRBV12-4 with TRBJ1-4; no clear D. This CDR3 has 13 amino acids. Trimming took off 2 bases at V and 7 bases at J, with 8 bases between the two ends.

The J gene is TRBJ1-2, the V gene TRBV6-6, with D perhaps TRBD1 (6 bases). Germline V gives CDR1 MNHNY, CDR2 SVGAGI (reference sequence). This CDR3 contains 17 residues. Trimming removed 5 bases at V and 4 bases at J, with 23 bases between. CDR3 sequence: CASSPPDRSGQRYGYTF. The CDR3 region has the DNA TGTGCCAGCAGTCCCCCTGACAGGAGCGGACAGCGCTATGGCTACACCTTC.

This clonotype was counted at least ten times. CDR3 loop: CASSQGQGTSATYEQYF. The CDR3 DNA reads as TGTGCCAGCAGCCAAGGCCAAGGGACTAGCGCGACCTACGAGCAGTACTTC. The chain links TRBV3-1 to TRBJ2-7, with 10 bases identical to TRBD2. From germline, CDR1 is LGHDT and CDR2 YNNKEL (reference sequence). Trimming cost V 1 base and J 2 bases; bases outside gene matches: 8. CDR3 length equals 17 residues.

This clonotype was seen more than once but under ten times. The CDR3 protein is CASSESGEQFF. The CDR3 DNA reads as TGCGCCAGCAGTGAGTCGGGTGAGCAGTTCTTC. The chain employs TRBV10-1 and TRBJ2-1; unclear D gene. The CDR3 covers 11 residues. Trimming pared 0 bases from V and 9 bases from J, leaving 3 bases between. Germline V gives CDR1 WNHNN, CDR2 SYGVQD (reference sequence).

This clonotype was found a few times. The chain combines TRBV7-9 with TRBJ2-1; 8 nucleotides align to TRBD2. This CDR3 spans 18 amino acids. The germline CDR1 and CDR2 sequences are SEHNR and FQNEAQ (reference sequence). After removal of 5 bases from V and 0 bases from J, the junction contained 12 bases not matched to a gene. The DNA of the CDR3 is TGTGCCAGCAGCCCCAAATTCGGGGGGGGCGGCTCCTACAATGAGCAGTTCTTC. It codes for CASSPKFGGGGSYNEQFF.

This clonotype appeared many times. The rearrangement links TRBV13 to TRBJ2-3; no firm D call. From germline, CDR1 is PRHDT and CDR2 FYEKMQ (reference sequence). Trimming left V 0 bases short and J 2 bases short, with 6 bases between. The length of the CDR3 is 14 residues. The CDR3 is CASSLGGYTDTQYF. The CDR3 nucleotides read TGTGCCAGCAGCTTAGGCGGCTACACAGATACGCAGTATTTT.

The gene calls are TRBV6-6 and TRBJ1-1; tentative D call: TRBD1 (5 bases). V lost 6 bases and J 5 bases, leaving 7 bases between the germline ends. This CDR3 has 11 amino acids. Per the germline V gene, CDR1 is MNHNY and CDR2 is SVGAGI (reference sequence). The CDR3 is CASRGVTEAFF. CDR3 nucleotides: TGTGCCAGCAGAGGGGTGACTGAAGCTTTCTTT.